This T cell receptor beta chain was recovered during a study of beta chain features in type 1 diabetes. Study-wide results and limits: A moderate, significant TCRB CDR3 shortening appeared in type 1 diabetes across four CD4+ subsets.

Isolation of CD4+ naive, central memory, regulatory and stem cell-like memory cells was achieved by sorting via CD45RO/CCR7/CD25/CD127/CD95/CD27. Sequenced material consisted of expressed TCRB transcripts (all of the isolated RNA was reverse transcribed). Naive, central memory and regulatory T cell samples averaged about 3.57 million reads. Produced via immunoSEQ multiplex PCR; TCRdb's table is partial and in-frame only. The sample consists of 150,000 to 200,000 clones, 50% to 70% of them appearing once. Notes on this clone: Its antigen remains unidentified.

The CDR3 contains 14 residues. Germline V gives CDR1 ENHRY, CDR2 SYGVKD. Germline trimming cut 3 bases from V and 8 bases from J; bases unmatched to any gene: 7. Sequenced sample: naive CD4+ T cells from blood. The chain has TRBV10-3 and TRBJ2-1; TRBD1 agrees at 7 bases. The receptor was isolated from a young man with type 1 diabetes. CDR3 in DNA: TGTGCCATCAGTGATGGAACAGGGGTCGATGAGCAGTTCTTC. Translated: CAISDGTGVDEQFF.